The clone carrying this TCR beta chain occurred once. Between the trimmed V and J ends, which lost 1 base and 6 bases, there was a span of 12 bases. Germline CDR1 reads LNHDA; CDR2 reads SQIVND (reference sequence). The CDR3 spans 14 residues. This sample is drawn from a study of blood T cell repertoires in COVID-19. Study-level information: Specimens from acute and convalescent COVID-19 originated in the United States, Italy and Spain. PBMCs, B-cell-depleted T cells, or T cells were the source of the cDNA or gDNA that made up the material.

The authors' processing: Reference gene primer amplification yielded estimated nucleated cell counts. Libraries were prepared by immunoSEQ multiplex PCR; TCRdb keeps only in-frame clonotypes and omits some of them. That table is the source of V, J and clone size, and D and trimming were worked out from the DNA. This sample has about 110,000 clones, with approximately 86% found just once. V usage is TRBV19 and J usage is TRBJ1-2, with D unclear. The source is a middle-aged man with acute or convalescent COVID-19. Sequencing was done on a sample of peripheral blood. CDR3 nucleotide sequence: TGTGCCAGTAGTATAGCAGGAATAATGGATGGCTACACCTTC. This gives the protein CASSIAGIMDGYTF.